This T cell receptor beta chain was sequenced for a study of blood T cells in healthy people across ages. After removal of 2 bases from V and 10 bases from J, the junction contained 12 bases not matched to a gene. This CDR3 contains 15 residues. Germline V lookup: CDR1 SGHRS, CDR2 YFSETQ. A second PCR, run for about 7 to 12 cycles, used a sample-barcoded 5' primer plus a J-beta primer mix. TCRdb fed the 5' RACE reads into MiXCR, producing one record per CDR3 protein. The sample shows 1.5 million to 2 million distinct CDR3 sequences, more than 35% of them seen only once. Broader study findings: The fall in TCR beta diversity per million T cells was roughly linear with age.

This clonotype showed up just a few times. Its antigen remains unknown. This TCR was sampled from a human donor in good health. The sample was blood. The genes are TRBV5-1 and TRBJ2-3, with TRBD2 matching over 8 bases. The CDR3 DNA is TGCGCCAGCAGCTTAATGCGGGGGGCGATGGACGCGCAGTATTTT. It specifies CASSLMRGAMDAQYF.